This T cell receptor (beta chain) was obtained from a study of blood T cell repertoires in COVID-19. The overall study: Samples came from the United States, Italy and Spain, spanning acute and convalescent COVID-19. PBMCs, B-cell-depleted T cells, or T cells were the source of the cDNA or gDNA that made up the material.

Profiling relied on immunoSEQ multiplex PCR, and the TCRdb table lists in-frame clones only, not all of them. The sample yields roughly 100,000 clones, 87% seen once. The CDR3 consists of 16 residues. V was pared by 7 bases and J by 2 bases, with 20 bases between. From germline, CDR1 is MDHEN and CDR2 SYDVKM. The rearrangement links TRBV28 to TRBJ1-2; D might be TRBD1 (6 bases). The clonotype originates from a man aged 50 to 60 with active COVID-19. The sequencing sample was made of peripheral blood. CDR3 sequence (DNA): TGTGCCAGCACCATAAGCGGGGGGGGCAAGAACTATGGCTACACCTTC. Its protein product is CASTISGGGKNYGYTF.